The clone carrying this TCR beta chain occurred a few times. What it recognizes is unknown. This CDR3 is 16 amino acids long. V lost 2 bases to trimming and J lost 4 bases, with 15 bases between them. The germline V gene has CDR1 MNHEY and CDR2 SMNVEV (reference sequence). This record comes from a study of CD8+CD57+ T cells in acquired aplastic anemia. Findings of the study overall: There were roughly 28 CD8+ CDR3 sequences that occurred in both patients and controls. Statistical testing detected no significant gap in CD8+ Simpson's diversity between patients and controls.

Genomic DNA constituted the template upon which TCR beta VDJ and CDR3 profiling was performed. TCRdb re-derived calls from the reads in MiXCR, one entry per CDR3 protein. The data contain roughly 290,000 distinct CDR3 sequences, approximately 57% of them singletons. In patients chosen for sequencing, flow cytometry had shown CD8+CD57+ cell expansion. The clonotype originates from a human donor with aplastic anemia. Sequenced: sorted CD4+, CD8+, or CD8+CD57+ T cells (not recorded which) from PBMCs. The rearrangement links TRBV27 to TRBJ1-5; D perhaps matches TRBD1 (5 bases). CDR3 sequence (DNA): TGTGCCAGCAGTTTACGGGGCCAGGGTCGGAATCAGCCCCAGCATTTT. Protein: CASSLRGQGRNQPQHF.